One T cell receptor beta chain is described in this entry. The germline CDR1 and CDR2 sequences are LNHNV and YYDKDF (reference sequence). The CDR3 has 15 residues. V lost 11 bases and J 3 bases, leaving 20 bases between the germline ends. The source of the sample is a study of technical replicates of blood from several donors. The protocol was immunoSEQ multiplex PCR, while the TCRdb copy is restricted to in-frame clones and leaves out a portion. The data show tens of thousands of clones, with 95% to 97% seen just once and 0.25% to 0.35% held by the top ten. The specimen sequenced was T cells isolated from PBMCs. This sequence joins TRBV15 and TRBJ2-1; tentative D call: TRBD2 (7 bases). This TCR came from a human donor in good health. The CDR3: CAAGPGGGLYNEQFF. DNA for the CDR3: TGTGCCGCTGGCCCTGGCGGGGGCCTCTACAATGAGCAGTTCTTC.